One sample yielded the 31 T cell receptor beta chains listed below, sequenced in a study of blood T cell repertoires in COVID-19. The assay was immunoSEQ multiplex PCR, and TCRdb's table has in-frame clones only and misses some. This sample carries 80,000 to 100,000 clones, 86% of them seen once, and the ten largest clones take around 10%. The sequencing input was peripheral blood. All receptors derive from a man aged 50 to 59 with acute or convalescent COVID-19.

The V call is TRBV27, the J call TRBJ2-1; 10 nucleotides line up with TRBD2. Germline values: CDR1 MNHEY, CDR2 SMNVEV (reference sequence). The CDR3 is 15 amino acids. The trim removed 4 bases at V and 4 bases at J, leaving 4 bases unmatched. CDR3 region: CASSSLAGGYNEQFF. The CDR3 DNA reads TGTGCCAGCAGTTCGTTAGCGGGAGGATACAATGAGCAGTTCTTC.

J is TRBJ2-7 and V is TRBV5-4; 7 nucleotides line up with TRBD1. The CDR3 length is 14 residues. Germline CDR1 and CDR2: SGHNT and YYREEE (reference sequence). The J segment lost 5 bases and the V segment lost 3 bases, leaving 8 bases of the junction unmatched. The chain's CDR3 is CASSSFTGDDEQYF. CDR3 in DNA: TGTGCCAGCAGCTCTTTTACAGGGGACGACGAGCAGTACTTC.

This clone was observed once. The chain has TRBV9 and TRBJ2-1; 14 positions agree with TRBD2. Germline CDR1 and CDR2: SGDLS and YYNGEE. The length of the CDR3 is 15 residues. The V segment lost 3 bases and the J segment 8 bases; nucleotides outside the gene matches: 4. The CDR3 DNA reads as TGTGCCAGCAGCGGACTAGCGGGAGGGGGTTATGAGCAGTTCTTC. This codes for CASSGLAGGGYEQFF.

The V gene is TRBV4-1, the J gene TRBJ1-2, with a weak D call TRBD1 (6 bases). Germline CDR1 MGHRA, CDR2 YSYEKL. The CDR3 is 17 amino acids. Trimming shortened V by 4 bases and J by 4 bases, and 22 bases separated the two germline ends. CDR3 residues: CASSPEGGRQDSYGYTF. For the CDR3, the DNA is TGCGCCAGCAGCCCCGAGGGCGGGAGACAGGACTCCTATGGCTACACCTTC.

This chain joins TRBV2 and TRBJ1-2; perhaps TRBD1 as D (6 bases). V was clipped by 2 bases and J by 10 bases, with 14 bases between them. The CDR3 has 13 amino acids. CDR1 is SNHLY and CDR2 is FYNNEI in the germline V gene. In DNA, the CDR3 is TGTGCCAGCAGTGAAAGGGAACGGGGGGCCTACACCTTC. This encodes CASSERERGAYTF.

This clone was observed a single time. The chain has TRBV4-1 and TRBJ1-1, with TRBD1 matching over 9 bases. The CDR3 contains 15 residues. Germline trimming cut 3 bases from V and 8 bases from J; bases unmatched to any gene: 10. Per the germline V gene, CDR1 is MGHRA and CDR2 is YSYEKL. CDR3 bases: TGCGCCAGCAGCCAGCAACAAGACAGGGGGACGGAAGCTTTCTTT. This gives the protein CASSQQQDRGTEAFF.

This chain joins TRBV5-1 and TRBJ1-1; TRBD1 aligns across 8 bases. After removal of 3 bases from V and 1 base from J, the junction contained 14 bases not matched to a gene. The length of the CDR3 is 18 residues. Germline V CDR1 and CDR2: SGHRS, YFSETQ. The CDR3 nucleotides read TGCGCCAGCAGCTCCCTCCCGGTCCGGGACAGGACGAACACTGAAGCTTTCTTT. Its translation is CASSSLPVRDRTNTEAFF. The entire variable domain, with the rest obtained from reference TRBV5-1 and TRBJ1-1, is as follows: KAGVTQTPRYLIKTRGQQVTLSCSPISGHRSVSWYQQTPGQGLQFLFEYFSETQRNKGNFPGRFSGRQFSNSRSEMNVSTLELGDSALYLCASSSLPVRDRTNTEAFFGQGTRLTVV.

This chain joins TRBV6-5 and TRBJ2-7; 10 bases align to TRBD2. The CDR3 spans 15 residues. Germline-derived CDR1 and CDR2 are MNHEY and SVGAGI. V was clipped by 6 bases and J by 1 base; unmatched bases: 6. CDR3 in DNA: TGTGCCAGCAGCCGGGGACTAGCGAATTCCTACGAGCAGTACTTC. Amino acid sequence: CASSRGLANSYEQYF.

This chain connects TRBV24-1 to TRBJ1-1, with 7 bases matching TRBD1. Germline lookup yields CDR1 KGHDR and CDR2 SFDVKD. The CDR3 sequence is 11 residues long. V trimming: 7 bases; J trimming: 6 bases; junction bases outside the gene matches: 1. The CDR3 coding sequence is TGTGCCACCAGAGGGACAGCTGAAGCTTTCTTT. Protein: CATRGTAEAFF.

This clone was picked up one time. In the same sample, other DNA sequences code for this CDR3. The rearrangement joins TRBV5-1 to TRBJ2-5; weak D call: TRBD1 (8 bases). Trimming removed 2 bases at V and 4 bases at J, with 15 bases between. CDR3 length: 15 residues. Per germline, CDR1 SGHRS and CDR2 YFSETQ. As DNA, the CDR3 is TGCGCCAGCAGCTTAGAAACAGGGGGGGCAGAGACCCAGTACTTC. It codes for CASSLETGGAETQYF.

The CDR3 sequence: CASSPISGDQPQHF. The CDR3, as DNA: TGTGCCAGCTCACCAATCTCAGGGGATCAGCCCCAGCATTTT. The V and J genes are TRBV18 and TRBJ1-5; possibly TRBD1 for D (6 bases). This CDR3 has 14 residues. The V gene's germline CDR1 is KGHSH and CDR2 LQKENI. V lost 2 bases to trimming and J lost 5 bases, with 10 bases between them. The entire variable domain, with the rest obtained from reference TRBV18 and TRBJ1-5, is as follows: NAGVMQNPRHLVRRRGQEARLRCSPMKGHSHVYWYRQLPEEGLKFMVYLQKENIIDESGMPKERFSAEFPKEGPSILRIQQVVRGDSAAYFCASSPISGDQPQHFGDGTRLSIL.

The chain links TRBV19 to TRBJ2-2, with 7 bases matching TRBD1. Unmatched junction bases numbered 10, after V lost 9 bases and J lost 3 bases. CDR3 length: 15 residues. Germline lookup yields CDR1 LNHDA and CDR2 SQIVND (reference sequence). In DNA, the CDR3 is TGTGCCAGAAACCAAGACACAGGGGACACCGGGGAGCTGTTTTTT. Its translation: CARNQDTGDTGELFF.

The genes are TRBV5-4 and TRBJ2-3, with 7 positions matching TRBD2. The CDR3 is 14 residues long. Germline CDR1 and CDR2: SGHNT and YYREEE (reference sequence). V was pared by 0 bases and J by 4 bases, with 2 bases of the junction left unmatched. The CDR3 reads CASSLGAGADTQYF. The CDR3 nucleotides read TGTGCCAGCAGCTTGGGGGCGGGAGCAGATACGCAGTATTTT. Variable domain in full (rest from reference TRBV5-4 and TRBJ2-3): ETGVTQSPTHLIKTRGQQVTLRCSSQSGHNTVSWYQQALGQGPQFIFQYYREEENGRGNFPPRFSGLQFPNYSSELNVNALELDDSALYLCASSLGAGADTQYFGPGTRLTVL.

This clone came up once. The V gene is TRBV4-2, the J gene TRBJ1-5; 8 bases align to TRBD1. The CDR3 loop spans 14 amino acids. Trimming cost V 4 bases and J 3 bases; bases outside gene matches: 2. From germline, CDR1 is LGHNA and CDR2 YNFKEQ. CDR3 sequence reads: CASSRDRLNQPQHF. DNA for the CDR3: TGTGCCAGCAGCCGGGACAGGCTCAATCAGCCCCAGCATTTT.

This sequence joins TRBV14 and TRBJ2-1; 15 bases agree with TRBD2. Germline CDR1 and CDR2: SGHDN and FVKESK. J gave up 0 bases and V 4 bases, and 13 bases lay outside the gene matches. CDR3 length: 21 amino acids. CDR3 bases: TGTGCCAGCAGCCCCCTGTGGGGACTAGCGGGAGGACTCTCCTCCTACAATGAGCAGTTCTTC. Encoded protein: CASSPLWGLAGGLSSYNEQFF.

V gene TRBV12-5 combines with J gene TRBJ1-1; D is undetermined. Trimming stripped 1 base from V and 7 bases from J, with 7 bases between. The V gene's germline CDR1 is LGHNT and CDR2 FRNRAP. This CDR3 spans 12 amino acids. CDR3 loop: CASGLEGDEAFF. In DNA form, the CDR3 reads TGTGCTAGTGGTTTGGAGGGAGATGAAGCTTTCTTT.

V gene TRBV24-1 combines with J gene TRBJ2-1; possibly TRBD2 for D (5 bases). Germline-derived CDR1 and CDR2 are KGHDR and SFDVKD. CDR3 length equals 17 residues. V lost 0 bases to trimming and J lost 6 bases, with 17 bases between them. The CDR3 nucleotides are TGTGCCACCAGTGATTTGTCACGGGGAGTTGTTGGCAATGAGCAGTTCTTC. Its translation is CATSDLSRGVVGNEQFF.

V gene TRBV27 combines with J gene TRBJ2-3; D call uncertain. The CDR3 length is 12 residues. V shed 3 bases and J shed 4 bases, with 5 bases lying between them. The germline V gene has CDR1 MNHEY and CDR2 SMNVEV (reference sequence). CDR3 amino acids: CASSLGPDTQYF. CDR3 DNA: TGTGCCAGCAGTTTGGGCCCAGATACGCAGTATTTT.

The chain couples TRBV25-1 to TRBJ2-2; D is possibly TRBD2 (5 bases). Germline lookup yields CDR1 MGHDK and CDR2 SYGVNS. This CDR3 has 15 amino acids. V shed 4 bases and J shed 0 bases, with 9 bases lying between them. CDR3 sequence (DNA): TGTGCCAGCAGTGGGCGGGCTGCGAACACCGGGGAGCTGTTTTTT. It yields the protein CASSGRAANTGELFF.

This sequence joins TRBV7-3 and TRBJ2-1, with D unresolved. The germline V gene encodes CDR1 SGHTA and CDR2 FQGTGA. V dropped 1 base and J dropped 6 bases, with 7 bases sitting between them. The CDR3 consists of 13 residues. In DNA, the CDR3 is TGTGCCAGCAGCTTAATGAGGTCCAATGAGCAGTTCTTC. Translated, it gives CASSLMRSNEQFF.

This clone was observed a few times. The V gene is TRBV7-2, the J gene TRBJ1-1; D call uncertain. CDR1 is SGHTA and CDR2 is FQGNSA in the germline V gene. CDR3 size: 13 residues. The ends were cut back, 0 bases at V and 6 bases at J, with 8 bases in the middle. The DNA for the CDR3 is TGTGCCAGCAGCTTAGCACAGAAGGCTGAAGCTTTCTTT. It specifies CASSLAQKAEAFF.

The chain employs TRBV7-8 and TRBJ2-1; D may be TRBD2 (5 bases). The germline V gene encodes CDR1 SGHVS and CDR2 FQNEAQ. V was shortened by 10 bases and J by 6 bases, with 19 bases between the two germline ends. The CDR3 covers 14 residues. The CDR3 region is CATGYGLVSNEQFF. CDR3 bases: TGTGCCACGGGATATGGGCTAGTCAGCAATGAGCAGTTCTTC.

The CDR3 loop reads CASKVGTSETDTQYF. The CDR3 region has the DNA TGCGCCAGCAAGGTGGGGACTAGTGAGACAGATACGCAGTATTTT. The chain is built from TRBV5-1 and TRBJ2-3; 8 bases line up with TRBD2. Trimming removed 6 bases from V and 3 bases from J; junction bases left unmatched: 9. The V gene's germline CDR1 is SGHRS and CDR2 YFSETQ. This CDR3 comprises 15 residues. Variable domain in full (rest from reference TRBV5-1 and TRBJ2-3): KAGVTQTPRYLIKTRGQQVTLSCSPISGHRSVSWYQQTPGQGLQFLFEYFSETQRNKGNFPGRFSGRQFSNSRSEMNVSTLELGDSALYLCASKVGTSETDTQYFGPGTRLTVL.

The J gene is TRBJ1-2, the V gene TRBV5-1; D unclear. Germline CDR1 is SGHRS and CDR2 is YFSETQ. This CDR3 comprises 14 residues. Trimming pared 0 bases from V and 4 bases from J, leaving 10 bases between. In nucleotides, the CDR3 is TGCGCCAGCAGCTTGGTCGCCGGAGGCTATGGCTACACCTTC. Encoded protein: CASSLVAGGYGYTF.

This clone was picked up one time. This chain joins TRBV5-8 and TRBJ2-1; 7 bases fit TRBD2. Germline CDR1 reads SGHTS; CDR2 reads YDEGEE. This CDR3 is 15 amino acids long. Trimming at V came to 0 bases and at J to 8 bases, leaving 8 bases not matched to a gene. The CDR3 region is CASSLETSPMDEQFF. The CDR3 coding sequence is TGTGCCAGCAGCTTGGAGACTAGCCCTATGGATGAGCAGTTCTTC.

The V and J genes are TRBV19 and TRBJ2-7, with TRBD2 matching 9 bases. Germline CDR1 and CDR2: LNHDA and SQIVND (reference sequence). J lost 1 base, V lost 4 bases, and 2 bases had no gene match. CDR3 length: 14 amino acids. CDR3 residues: CASSNLAGSYEQYF. CDR3 in DNA: TGTGCCAGTAGTAATCTAGCGGGATCCTACGAGCAGTACTTC.

J is TRBJ1-4 and V is TRBV4-1; 9 bases agree with TRBD1. Germline V gene lookup returns CDR1 MGHRA and CDR2 YSYEKL. The CDR3 length is 17 residues. After removal of 3 bases from V and 4 bases from J, the junction contained 9 bases not matched to a gene. In DNA form, the CDR3 reads TGCGCCAGCAGCCATTCGATACAGGGGGCGGGTAATGAAAAACTGTTTTTT. Its translation is CASSHSIQGAGNEKLFF.

V is TRBV19 and J is TRBJ2-1; TRBD2 matches 10 bases. The CDR3 spans 16 residues. Germline V gene data show CDR1 as LNHDA and CDR2 as SQIVND (reference sequence). Trimming cost V 4 bases and J 1 base; bases outside gene matches: 4. In DNA form, the CDR3 reads TGTGCCAGTAGTACCCTACTAGCGGGGTCCTACAATGAGCAGTTCTTC. Amino acids: CASSTLLAGSYNEQFF.

This chain joins TRBV19 and TRBJ1-5; TRBD1 aligns across 9 bases. CDR3 length: 15 residues. Germline CDR1 is LNHDA and CDR2 is SQIVND (reference sequence). The junction had 4 bases not matched to a gene; V was cut back by 6 bases and J by 1 base. CDR3 nucleotide sequence: TGTGCCAGTAGGGACAGGGGTAGGAGCAATCAGCCCCAGCATTTT. It translates to CASRDRGRSNQPQHF.

This clone was observed a handful of times. The chain combines TRBV6-5 with TRBJ1-2, with 9 bases lining up with TRBD1. The CDR3 runs to 16 residues. J was trimmed by 8 bases and V by 4 bases; bases with no gene match: 14. The germline V gene has CDR1 MNHEY and CDR2 SVGAGI. Here the CDR3 DNA reads TGTGCCAGCAGTTCGGCTTCGACAGGGGGGTTTAAAGGCTACACCTTC. Translation: CASSSASTGGFKGYTF.

CDR3 bases: TGTGCCAGCAGTTACTCGACTAGCGGGAGGGAAGAGCAGTACTTC. The encoded protein is CASSYSTSGREEQYF. The chain has TRBV6-5 and TRBJ2-7; 14 bases are a match to TRBD2. Germline V lookup: CDR1 MNHEY, CDR2 SVGAGI. There are 15 residues in the CDR3. J was trimmed by 7 bases and V by 0 bases; bases with no gene match: 2.